In its sample, the clone carrying this TCR beta chain was seen once. Its matching antigen is unknown. One junction end does not reproduce the germline sequence, and a read error may be involved. A modified ARM-PCR protocol with three rounds of nested PCR amplified TCRbeta. MiXCR, run by TCRdb on the multiplex PCR reads, gives a single entry per CDR3 protein. The repertoire has 100,000 to 150,000 distinct CDR3 sequences, roughly 64% of them found once; the top ten carry over 10%. The data were obtained in a study of tumor and adjacent non-tumor tissue in lung cancer. About the study: Each sample yielded roughly 4.2 million productive TCRbeta reads on average.

No cell sorting was done before RNA was extracted from the tissue. Study-level findings and limits: Compared with tumor, normal lung showed significantly lower TCR diversity. Tumor repertoires had a smaller top 100 clone share than normal lung.

The TCR sequence derives from a man between 25 and 39 years old with non-small cell lung cancer. Sequences were obtained from lung tumor tissue.

The CDR3 DNA follows: TGCAGTGCCCCTCTGACGGGGAATGAAGCTTTTTTT. Encoded protein: CSAPLTGNEAFF. The chain joins TRBV20-1 to TRBJ1-1; D not resolved. The CDR3 has 12 residues. Germline values: CDR1 DFQATT, CDR2 SNEGSKA (reference sequence).